What follows are 12 T cell receptor beta chains derived from one specimen sequenced in a study of blood T cell repertoires in COVID-19. Using immunoSEQ multiplex PCR, the repertoire was profiled, and TCRdb retains in-frame clones only, with some absent. The repertoire includes around 15,000 clones, roughly 89% of them detected once, and 20% to 30% sits in the top ten. Sequencing input: peripheral blood. The receptor source for this set is a man in his sixties with acute or convalescent COVID-19.

The J gene is TRBJ2-1, the V gene TRBV5-4, with TRBD2 matching 12 bases. Germline CDR1 SGHNT, CDR2 YYREEE (reference sequence). V dropped 0 bases and J dropped 10; count of bases not matched to a gene: 5. The CDR3 totals 15 residues. The CDR3: CASSLARLAGVEQFF. CDR3 nucleotides: TGTGCCAGCAGCTTGGCCCGACTAGCGGGGGTGGAGCAGTTCTTC.

The chain carries TRBV28 and TRBJ1-6; D gene ambiguous. Trimming pared 4 bases from V and 0 bases from J, leaving 7 bases between. This CDR3 region has 15 residues. Germline V gene lookup returns CDR1 MDHEN and CDR2 SYDVKM. The CDR3 here is CASSYGSSYNSPLHF. The CDR3 DNA reads TGTGCCAGCAGTTACGGGAGCTCCTATAATTCACCCCTCCACTTT. Full variable domain (outside the CDR3, taken from reference TRBV28 and TRBJ1-6): DVKVTQSSRYLVKRTGEKVFLECVQDMDHENMFWYRQDPGLGLRLIYFSYDVKMKEKGDIPEGYSVSREKKERFSLILESASTNQTSMYLCASSYGSSYNSPLHFGNGTRLTVT.

The rearrangement links TRBV27 to TRBJ2-1; 8 nucleotides align to TRBD2. The germline CDR1 and CDR2 sequences are MNHEY and SMNVEV (reference sequence). The V segment lost 7 bases and the J segment 7 bases; nucleotides outside the gene matches: 9. The CDR3 sequence is 14 residues long. CDR3 sequence reads: CASKLAGRANEQFF. CDR3 DNA: TGTGCCAGCAAACTCGCCGGGAGGGCTAATGAGCAGTTCTTC.

This clone turned up a few times. The CDR3 region has the DNA TGTGCCAGCAGTAGCCTCAGGGTCTTCACAGATACGCAGTATTTT. This encodes CASSSLRVFTDTQYF. The chain employs TRBV27 and TRBJ2-3; possibly TRBD1 for D (5 bases). V lost 5 bases, J lost 2 bases, and 14 bases lay in between. CDR3 length: 15 residues. Germline V gene sequence: CDR1 MNHEY, CDR2 SMNVEV (reference sequence).

The V and J genes are TRBV18 and TRBJ1-2; D is unresolved. V was shortened by 1 base and J by 4 bases, with 13 bases between the two germline ends. The CDR3 loop spans 15 amino acids. The germline CDR1 and CDR2 sequences are KGHSH and LQKENI. CDR3 DNA sequence: TGTGCCAGCTCACCACGGAAGGGAGATGGCTATGGCTACACCTTC. It is translated as CASSPRKGDGYGYTF.

The J gene is TRBJ2-2, the V gene TRBV5-1; 9 nucleotides line up with TRBD1. CDR3 size: 15 residues. CDR1 and CDR2 (germline): SGHRS, YFSETQ. Unmatched junction bases numbered 2, after V lost 2 bases and J lost 3 bases. Here the CDR3 reads CASSLGDRDTGELFF. CDR3 DNA: TGCGCCAGCAGCTTAGGGGACAGGGACACCGGGGAGCTGTTTTTT.

This clone is termed medium-sized. This sequence joins TRBV9 and TRBJ1-6, with 9 bases identical to TRBD1. V dropped 2 bases and J dropped 9; count of bases not matched to a gene: 6. CDR3 length: 15 residues. Per germline, CDR1 SGDLS and CDR2 YYNGEE. CDR3 region: CASSVGQGWGSPLHF. The CDR3 nucleotides read TGTGCCAGCAGCGTCGGACAGGGGTGGGGTTCACCCCTCCACTTT.

V and J are TRBV10-2 and TRBJ2-1; 12 bases agree with TRBD2. CDR1 is WSHSY and CDR2 is SAAADI in the germline V gene. V lost 3 bases, J lost 3 bases, and 6 bases stayed unmatched. The CDR3 has 17 residues. As DNA, the CDR3 is TGCGCCAGCAGTGATGCTAGCGGGGGGGCTCACTACAATGAGCAGTTCTTC. It is translated as CASSDASGGAHYNEQFF.

Of note for this clone: Relative to the germline gene, one junction end is altered; a read error may explain this. The rearrangement joins TRBV20-1 to TRBJ2-7, with D perhaps matching TRBD2 (5 bases). The CDR3 loop spans 11 amino acids. Per germline, CDR1 DFQATT and CDR2 SNEGSKA (reference sequence). The CDR3 sequence: CSAETVGIPDF. CDR3 DNA sequence: TGCAGTGCTGAGACTGTCGGGATCCCGGACTTC.

In this sample, this clone turned up once. The rearrangement joins TRBV28 to TRBJ2-1; possibly TRBD1 for D (6 bases). The V gene lost 10 bases and the J gene lost 1 base, with 17 bases spanning the gap. This CDR3 region has 15 residues. Germline V gene data show CDR1 as MDHEN and CDR2 as SYDVKM. The DNA of the CDR3 is TGTGCCACCGACTCACAGGGCGAGTCCTACAATGAGCAGTTCTTC. Its protein product is CATDSQGESYNEQFF. Filled out from reference TRBV28 and TRBJ2-1, the complete variable domain reads DVKVTQSSRYLVKRTGEKVFLECVQDMDHENMFWYRQDPGLGLRLIYFSYDVKMKEKGDIPEGYSVSREKKERFSLILESASTNQTSMYLCATDSQGESYNEQFFGPGTRLTVL.

The rearrangement uses TRBV11-2 and TRBJ2-7; D perhaps matches TRBD2 (5 bases). This CDR3 has 15 residues. Per the germline V gene, CDR1 is SGHAT and CDR2 is FQNNGV. Trimming took 4 bases from V and 3 from J, leaving 16 bases between them. CDR3 in DNA: TGTGCCAGCAGCTCAAACCGGGGTCCATTCTACGAGCAGTACTTC. Its translation: CASSSNRGPFYEQYF.

The sample holds one count of this clone. CDR3 region: CASSTGTGQPGDTQYF. Here the CDR3 DNA reads TGTGCCAGCAGCACTGGGACAGGCCAACCGGGGGATACGCAGTATTTT. The chain combines TRBV5-4 with TRBJ2-3, with 8 positions matching TRBD1. The CDR3 is 16 residues long. V trimming: 4 bases; J trimming: 6 bases; junction bases outside the gene matches: 13. Germline assignment: CDR1 SGHNT and CDR2 YYREEE (reference sequence).